This T cell receptor beta chain was identified during a study of T cell repertoires in ileal Crohn's disease (dated by TCRdb to the late 2010s). Looking at the study overall: Median disease duration was around 7.9 years, and roughly 35% of patients were identified as active smokers at the time of surgery. Surgery was performed for a complication in all patients, with stricturing disease in roughly 61% and penetrating disease in 39%. Roughly half of the patients were given postoperative therapy, with about 19 on anti-TNF agents and 11 on thiopurines. Neoterminal ileum biopsies obtained at postoperative colonoscopy were designated as M6 samples. TCR repertoire analysis was performed in approximately 52 Crohn's disease patients drawn from a prospective multicentre cohort. The study ran alongside a multicentre cohort designed to identify predictors of early endoscopic recurrence after ileocolonic resection. Endoscopic postoperative recurrence was defined as a Rutgeerts score above i0. The study sequenced 150 to 200 mucosal samples from 57 patients, taken at several locations on the surgical specimen and at postoperative endoscopy. What the research found in general, with its limitations: Mucosal CD4 and CD8 T cells were sorted and sequenced only in a subgroup of patients, whose size was not stated. Patients who were active smokers at surgery had a significantly higher proportion of clonal expansions than non-smokers (about 25% vs 18%, p=0.02). Endoscopic recurrence was found to be associated with higher high-frequency clone percentages at surgery, and recurrence was observed in all patients with clonality above 26.8% (18/57). Postoperative endoscopy was performed at varying times within the first year after surgery, with a median delay of roughly seven months. Sorted CD8 T cells carried more high-frequency clones than CD4 T cells, suggesting mucosal expansions were mainly CD8.

CDR1 SQVTM and CDR2 ANQGSEA are derived from the germline V gene. Trimming takes 4 bases off V and 1 base off J; junction bases not matched to a gene: 7. The CDR3 numbers 16 residues from cysteine through phenylalanine. The CDR3 DNA has 48 bases and is translated from base 1. Regarding this clone: Its antigen remains unidentified. Per-base qualities were not stored, and no clone one base away is much larger.

Roughly 540 nanograms of biopsy DNA per sample were submitted for commercial TCRB immunosequencing. Adaptive Biotechnology amplified CDR3 regions from genomic DNA with a two-step multiplex PCR that controlled for amplification bias. The first PCR used primers for every V and J gene segment; the second PCR added barcodes and Illumina adapters. CDR3 libraries were sequenced using an Illumina instrument. The authors processed their data as follows. Analysis combined the vendor-provided pipelines with custom analysis of raw data in R/Bioconductor under R version 3.3.0. Clonality, which ranges from 0 to 1, was calculated as the inverse of the normalised Shannon entropy across all productive clones. High-frequency clones were defined as the share of the repertoire taken up by the top 100 clones, keeping only clones that passed a 95% confidence test. The Simpson index measured repertoire diversity, and the Morisita-Horn index measured overlap between samples. Not all clones reach the TCRdb copy of this immuneACCESS table, which keeps in-frame sequences only. Checked studies attribute under half of the gap to unresolved V genes and leave the rest unexplained. That table is the source of V, J and clone size, and D and trimming were worked out from the DNA. The sample includes under 12,000 clones, with roughly 72% observed a single time. The ten top clones hold less than 10% of the sample.

The time point tag for this specimen amounts to: neoterminal ileum biopsy at postoperative endoscopy, about 6 months after surgery. Adults with ileal or ileocolonic Crohn's disease for whom ileocolonic resection was indicated were considered eligible. Whole ileal mucosal biopsies were kept frozen at -80 degrees C prior to DNA extraction. Genomic DNA was isolated from frozen whole biopsies using a TRizol-based method, and the DNA was quantified with a NanoDrop 2000 spectrophotometer. The sequence derives from an adult with Crohn's disease. Recombination connected TRBV29-1 to TRBJ2-1; 10 bases in between match TRBD2. The source material was ileal tissue. The CDR3 protein sequence reads: CSVVSGTSESYNEQFF. The sequence in DNA is TGCAGCGTTGTCTCCGGGACTAGCGAGTCCTACAATGAGCAGTTCTTC.